This T cell receptor beta chain stems from a study of T cell responses to AZD1222 COVID-19 vaccine. Study results and caveats: The study found Spike-specific TCR breadth and depth rose after two AZD1222 doses. The span of vaccine-associated CD4 TCRs extended across spike, with dominance at 160-218 and 743-854.

Clones were read by immunoSEQ multiplex PCR, and TCRdb kept only the in-frame ones, dropping some. The sample includes tens of thousands of clones, 80% to 90% seen only once; the top ten take approximately 30%. Concerning this clone: Its antigen is not identified.

The receptor was derived from an adult in good health. The source was peripheral blood, collected on day 0 of AZD1222 vaccination.

The CDR3 bases are TGTGCCAGCAGCTTAGCGCTGACAGGTTGGGACGAGCAGTACTTC. It codes for CASSLALTGWDEQYF. The rearrangement links TRBV7-9 to TRBJ2-7, with D possibly TRBD1 on 6 matching bases. The CDR3 extends over 15 amino acids. Trimming took off 0 bases at V and 5 bases at J, with 14 bases between the two ends. The V gene's germline CDR1 is SEHNR and CDR2 FQNEAQ (reference sequence).